The next 23 T cell receptor beta chains were all read from a single sample in a study of regulatory T cells in long-lasting Graves disease. The time point here: newly diagnosed GD, antithyroid drugs for less than 3 months. TCR sequences were obtained from RNA taken from PBMCs. Relying on iRepertoire HTBI primers and Arm-PCR of CDR3 regions, the team built TCR beta libraries. TCRdb re-called the multiplex PCR reads through MiXCR, storing one row per CDR3 protein. This table holds 350,000 to 500,000 distinct CDR3 sequences, about 16% found once. The data also belong to a second study, concerning T cells in Graves' hyperthyroidism and ophthalmopathy.

This specimen consisted of peripheral blood mononuclear cells (PBMCs), obtained at new diagnosis, from a patient treated with antithyroid drugs. These receptors all stem from a woman aged 18-29 years with Graves disease.

Details on this clonotype: A read error is possible here, since a much larger clone lies one base away. The chain employs TRBV7-3 and TRBJ2-1, with D possibly matching TRBD2 (6 bases). Germline loops: CDR1 SGHTA, CDR2 FQGTGA. The CDR3 extends over 14 amino acids. The CDR3 spells CASNLSGPNNEQFF. The CDR3 DNA reads TGTGCCAGCAACTTAAGCGGGCCCAACAATGAGCAGTTCTTC.

This clonotype was picked up a small number of times. The rearrangement uses TRBV20-1 and TRBJ2-7; 11 bases line up with TRBD2. V shed 3 bases, J shed 0 bases, and the junction held 10 bases outside the gene matches. Germline loops: CDR1 DFQATT, CDR2 SNEGSKA (reference sequence). CDR3 length: 17 residues. CDR3 region: CSASILAGGYSSYEQYF. For the CDR3, the DNA is TGCAGTGCTAGTATATTAGCGGGAGGGTACAGCTCCTACGAGCAGTACTTC.

This chain uses TRBV18 with TRBJ1-2, with 8 bases matching TRBD1. The CDR3 extends over 17 amino acids. Germline values: CDR1 KGHSH, CDR2 LQKENI. Trimming cost V 4 bases and J 0 bases; bases outside gene matches: 10. The DNA for the CDR3 is TGTGCCAGCTCACAGTTGGACAGGGAGGATTCTAACTATGGCTACACCTTC. Its protein product is CASSQLDREDSNYGYTF.

The chain joins TRBV20-1 to TRBJ2-5; D is undetermined. The CDR3 spans 12 residues. Germline loops: CDR1 DFQATT, CDR2 SNEGSKA (reference sequence). Deletions cut 1 base from V and 2 bases from J, with 5 bases between. DNA for the CDR3: TGCAGTGCTAGAGCTAGTCAAGAGACCCAGTACTTC. Translating gives CSARASQETQYF.

This clonotype has at least ten counts. The gene calls are TRBV7-9 and TRBJ2-7; possibly TRBD1 or TRBD2 for D (6 bases each). This CDR3 spans 14 amino acids. Trimming removed 4 bases from V and 2 bases from J, with 12 bases in between. Germline assignment: CDR1 SEHNR and CDR2 FQNEAQ (reference sequence). The CDR3 here is CASSSPGAPYEQYF. The CDR3 DNA is TGTGCCAGCAGCTCCCCGGGGGCCCCCTACGAGCAGTACTTC.

This clonotype was seen at least ten times. This sequence joins TRBV27 and TRBJ2-1; D is tentatively TRBD1 or TRBD2 (5 bases each). The length of the CDR3 is 16 residues. Germline lookup yields CDR1 MNHEY and CDR2 SMNVEV (reference sequence). V lost 0 bases, J lost 6 bases, and 15 bases lay in between. The CDR3 protein is CASSLSPNGGRNEQFF. CDR3 sequence (DNA): TGTGCCAGCAGTTTATCGCCAAATGGGGGTCGCAATGAGCAGTTCTTC.

The sample holds many counts of this clonotype. The chain uses TRBV7-3 and TRBJ2-3, with TRBD2 matching over 10 bases. From germline, CDR1 is SGHTA and CDR2 FQGTGA. With V trimmed by 0 bases and J by 5 bases, 5 bases remained unmatched. The CDR3 extends over 16 amino acids. In nucleotides, the CDR3 is TGTGCCAGCAGCTTAACTGGGGTAGCGGGAGGAGATACGCAGTATTTT. It codes for CASSLTGVAGGDTQYF.

The rearrangement uses TRBV20-1 and TRBJ2-1; TRBD2 agrees at 7 bases. Trimming removed 3 bases from V and 8 bases from J; junction bases left unmatched: 7. This CDR3 is built from 13 residues. Germline loops: CDR1 DFQATT, CDR2 SNEGSKA (reference sequence). Here the CDR3 DNA reads TGCAGTGCTAGCCCAGCGGGAAGTTATGAGCAGTTCTTC. It is translated as CSASPAGSYEQFF.

There are a few counts of this clonotype. The chain couples TRBV7-2 to TRBJ1-5, with D perhaps matching TRBD1 (5 bases). Trimming cost V 4 bases and J 5 bases, with 9 bases left between them. In germline, CDR1 is SGHTA, CDR2 FQGNSA. This CDR3 comprises 13 residues. Written as DNA, the CDR3 is TGTGCCAGCAGCTGGCGGGGCGATCAGCCCCAGCATTTT. It translates to CASSWRGDQPQHF.

The chain employs TRBV6-9 and TRBJ2-2, with unresolved D. Trimming shortened V by 2 bases and J by 8 bases, and 9 bases separated the two germline ends. The CDR3 extends over 13 amino acids. In germline, CDR1 is MNHGY, CDR2 SVAAGI. This chain's CDR3 is CASSYPGGGELFF. The CDR3 DNA follows: TGTGCCAGCAGTTATCCCGGTGGAGGGGAGCTGTTTTTT.

The V and J genes are TRBV11-3 and TRBJ2-2; no reliable D call. The CDR3 runs 15 residues. Germline V gene lookup returns CDR1 SGHNT and CDR2 YENEEA. Trimming cost V 0 bases and J 1 base, with 6 bases left between them. The CDR3 coding sequence is TGTGCCAGCAGCTTAGAGGATTTGAACACCGGGGAGCTGTTTTTT. It codes for CASSLEDLNTGELFF.

This clonotype was counted at least ten times. The rearrangement links TRBV7-9 to TRBJ2-3; the D gene is possibly TRBD1 (5 bases). The CDR3 covers 16 residues. Trimming took off 4 bases at V and 6 bases at J, with 20 bases between the two ends. Per the germline V gene, CDR1 is SEHNR and CDR2 is FQNEAQ (reference sequence). CDR3 coding DNA: TGTGCCAGCAGCTCGACCCAACCAGGGCCCAGGGATACGCAGTATTTT. Its translation: CASSSTQPGPRDTQYF.

This clonotype was picked up many times. The rearrangement uses TRBV20-1 and TRBJ2-7; 8 positions match TRBD2. Germline CDR1 is DFQATT and CDR2 is SNEGSKA (reference sequence). CDR3 size: 14 residues. The V and J ends lost 6 bases and 12 bases, in that order; junction bases with no gene match: 19. CDR3 nucleotide sequence: TGCAGTGCGAAGTCGGGTTGGGTAGCGGGGTTGGGGTACTTC. Its protein is CSAKSGWVAGLGYF.

This clonotype has at least ten counts. This chain connects TRBV2 to TRBJ2-3; 12 bases match TRBD2. Germline CDR1 is SNHLY and CDR2 is FYNNEI. V dropped 6 bases and J dropped 6; count of bases not matched to a gene: 7. CDR3 length: 15 amino acids. In DNA form, the CDR3 reads TGTGCCAGCAGACGACTAGCGGGAGTCCCCGATACGCAGTATTTT. As protein: CASRRLAGVPDTQYF.

At least ten counts were recorded for this clonotype. The V call is TRBV5-1, the J call TRBJ2-2; D is unclear. CDR1 is SGHRS and CDR2 is YFSETQ in the germline V gene. V dropped 0 bases and J dropped 1 base, with 7 bases sitting between them. The CDR3 runs to 15 residues. For the CDR3, the DNA is TGCGCCAGCAGCTTGGTAGAGAGGAACACCGGGGAGCTGTTTTTT. Protein product: CASSLVERNTGELFF.

This clonotype has a handful of counts. The genes are TRBV7-9 and TRBJ1-3, with D perhaps matching TRBD1 (6 bases). The germline gives CDR1 SEHNR, CDR2 FQNEAQ (reference sequence). V shed 1 base and J shed 4 bases, with 8 bases lying between them. The CDR3 extends over 14 amino acids. The CDR3 sequence: CASSLGTVGNTIYF. In DNA, the CDR3 is TGTGCCAGCAGCTTAGGGACAGTCGGAAACACCATATATTTT.

Ten or more counts support this clonotype. The chain links TRBV2 to TRBJ2-1; D gene uncertain. Germline V gene sequence: CDR1 SNHLY, CDR2 FYNNEI. The CDR3 has 18 amino acids. V was clipped by 2 bases and J by 1 base, with 18 bases between them. The CDR3 DNA follows: TGTGCCAGCAGTGAATTTGGGCTCATTGCCCTTTCCTACAATGAGCAGTTCTTC. It codes for CASSEFGLIALSYNEQFF.

The table lists this clonotype with many counts. The chain recombines TRBV11-3 with TRBJ2-1, with D hard to call. CDR3 length: 19 amino acids. Germline V gives CDR1 SGHNT, CDR2 YENEEA. Trimming shortened V by 5 bases and J by 0 bases, and 23 bases separated the two germline ends. CDR3 residues: CASSPAHSWSGSSYNEQFF. DNA for the CDR3: TGTGCCAGCAGCCCCGCTCATTCTTGGTCTGGAAGCTCCTACAATGAGCAGTTCTTC.

This clonotype was seen at least ten times. This sequence joins TRBV28 and TRBJ2-5, with D possibly TRBD1 on 6 matching bases. Trimming left V 5 bases short and J 12 bases short, with 25 bases between. CDR1 and CDR2 from the germline V gene are MDHEN and SYDVKM. The CDR3 consists of 15 residues. CDR3 sequence (DNA): TGTGCCAGCAGTGATACCGGGACACTGGGACCAGATAAGTACTTC. It specifies CASSDTGTLGPDKYF. The variable domain in full, completed from reference TRBV28 and TRBJ2-5, reads DVKVTQSSRYLVKRTGEKVFLECVQDMDHENMFWYRQDPGLGLRLIYFSYDVKMKEKGDIPEGYSVSREKKERFSLILESASTNQTSMYLCASSDTGTLGPDKYFGPGTRLLVL.

The chain joins TRBV5-1 to TRBJ2-2; D might be TRBD1 or TRBD2, each matching 5 bases. Trimming removed 2 bases from V and 9 bases from J, with 11 bases in between. The CDR3 loop spans 13 amino acids. Germline V lookup: CDR1 SGHRS, CDR2 YFSETQ. The CDR3 region has the DNA TGCGCCAGCAGCTTTAACGGGGCCCGGGAGCTGTTTTTT. Translation gives CASSFNGARELFF.

This clonotype was detected ten times or more. The chain links TRBV28 to TRBJ1-6; a weak D match, TRBD1 (6 bases). The CDR3 has 15 residues. The V end lost 6 bases, the J end lost 5 bases, and 14 bases lay between the germline ends. The germline V gene has CDR1 MDHEN and CDR2 SYDVKM. Here the CDR3 DNA reads TGTGCCAGCAGCCGGGGGCCGAGTAATAATTCACCCCTCCACTTT. Translating gives CASSRGPSNNSPLHF.

The V gene is TRBV11-3, the J gene TRBJ2-2; 9 nucleotides match TRBD1. Per germline, CDR1 SGHNT and CDR2 YENEEA. The CDR3 extends over 15 amino acids. Losses at the gene ends were 2 bases for V and 7 bases for J; bases not matched to a gene: 5. CDR3 region: CASSLTTGGYGELFF. CDR3 coding DNA: TGTGCCAGCAGCTTAACGACAGGGGGATACGGGGAGCTGTTTTTT.

The chain links TRBV7-3 to TRBJ2-3; no clear D. Germline CDR1 SGHTA, CDR2 FQGTGA. Trimming took 1 base from V and 0 from J, leaving 8 bases between them. The CDR3 is 15 residues long. The CDR3, as DNA: TGTGCCAGCAGCTTAATGGCGGCTAGCACAGATACGCAGTATTTT. It translates to CASSLMAASTDTQYF.